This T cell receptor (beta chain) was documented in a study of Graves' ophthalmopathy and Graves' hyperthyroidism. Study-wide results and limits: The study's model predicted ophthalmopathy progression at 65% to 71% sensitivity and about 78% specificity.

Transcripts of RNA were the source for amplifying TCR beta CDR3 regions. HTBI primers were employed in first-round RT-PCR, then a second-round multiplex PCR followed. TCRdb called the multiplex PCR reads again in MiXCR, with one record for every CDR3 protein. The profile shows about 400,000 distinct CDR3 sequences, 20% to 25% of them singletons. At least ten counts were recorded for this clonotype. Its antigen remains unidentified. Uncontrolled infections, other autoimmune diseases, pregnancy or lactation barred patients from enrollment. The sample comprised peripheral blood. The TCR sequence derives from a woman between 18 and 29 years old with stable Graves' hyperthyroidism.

The DNA of the CDR3 is TGCAGTGCTGCCGGGACAGGGACCTACGAGCAGTACTTC. Its translation is CSAAGTGTYEQYF. The rearrangement joins TRBV20-1 to TRBJ2-7, with 9 bases matching TRBD1. Germline V CDR1 and CDR2: DFQATT, SNEGSKA (reference sequence). The CDR3 covers 13 residues. With V trimmed by 5 bases and J by 2 bases, 4 bases remained unmatched.